This T cell receptor (beta chain) derives from a study of blood T cell repertoires in COVID-19. About the research overall: T cells, B-cell-depleted T cells, or PBMCs provided the cDNA or gDNA that served as material.

The sample holds one count of this clone. One junction end does not reproduce the germline sequence, and a read error may be involved. TCRdb's table, derived via immunoSEQ multiplex PCR, lists solely in-frame clones and lacks some. The profile shows about 170,000 clones, 70% to 85% of them singletons. The sample comprised peripheral blood. This clonotype was sampled from a woman in her 40s with COVID-19, enrolled during active disease.

The CDR3 DNA follows: TGTGCTAGCAGCTTGACAAGGACGGGGACCGGGGAGCTGTTTTTT. The encoded protein is CASSLTRTGTGELFF. The chain joins TRBV7-7 to TRBJ2-2; D perhaps matches TRBD2 (5 bases). Germline V gene data show CDR1 as SSHAT and CDR2 as FNYEAQ (reference sequence). The CDR3 has 15 residues.